The source of this T cell receptor (beta chain) is a study of T-cell reconstitution after alpha-beta-depleted transplantation in children. Preparation of the TCRbeta library involved a method that used unique molecular identifiers. TCRdb re-derived calls from the PCR reads in MiXCR, one entry per CDR3 protein. The data show 100,000 or so distinct CDR3 sequences, with 10% to 15% seen just once and approximately 15% held by the top ten. This clonotype was found many times. The source is a human donor who donated a stem cell graft to a child with inherited bone marrow failure. Sequencing used PBMCs from the stem cell graft donor, obtained from the stem cell graft.

The CDR3 nucleotides read TGTGCCAGCAGTCCTAGACTAGCGGGGTGGACCGGGGAGCTGTTTTTT. This gives the protein CASSPRLAGWTGELFF. The V call is TRBV12-3 or TRBV12-4, the J call TRBJ2-2; 11 bases are shared with TRBD2. The trim removed 5 bases at V and 5 bases at J, leaving 7 bases unmatched. The CDR3 length is 16 residues.